This passage covers 9 T cell receptor beta chains from one sample sequenced in a study of CD8 T cells in seronegative destructive rheumatoid arthritis. The method was immunoSEQ multiplex PCR; TCRdb's version includes in-frame clones alone and lacks a portion of them. The sample lists fewer than 15,000 clones, 83% seen once, with over 25% in the top ten. The sample comprised CD8+ T cells from blood. The receptors originated from a woman in her thirties or forties with seronegative destructive rheumatoid arthritis.

The gene calls are TRBV19 and TRBJ1-1, with D maybe TRBD1 (6 bases). Trimming left V 6 bases short and J 3 bases short, with 11 bases between. CDR1 LNHDA and CDR2 SQIVND come from the germline V gene (reference sequence). The length of the CDR3 is 13 residues. The CDR3 loop is CASRQGLHTEAFF. In DNA form, the CDR3 reads TGTGCCAGTAGGCAGGGGCTACACACTGAAGCTTTCTTT.

This clone was picked up a small number of times. The chain recombines TRBV4-1 with TRBJ1-2, with TRBD1 identical over 9 bases. V trimming: 7 bases; J trimming: 4 bases; junction bases outside the gene matches: 10. This CDR3 is 15 amino acids long. In germline, CDR1 is MGHRA, CDR2 YSYEKL. The CDR3 DNA reads as TGCGCCAGCACCAAAGATACAGGGGGCATCTATGGCTACACCTTC. It codes for CASTKDTGGIYGYTF.

The V and J genes are TRBV4-1 and TRBJ2-2; 8 positions match TRBD2. V lost 0 bases, J lost 3 bases, and 9 bases stayed unmatched. Germline assignment: CDR1 MGHRA and CDR2 YSYEKL. The CDR3 spans 18 residues. The CDR3 is CASSQDPAGTSDTGELFF. CDR3 nucleotide sequence: TGCGCCAGCAGCCAAGATCCCGCCGGGACTAGTGACACCGGGGAGCTGTTTTTT.

The genes are TRBV6-5 and TRBJ1-1; 8 bases are a match to TRBD1. The V segment lost 7 bases and the J segment 6 bases; nucleotides outside the gene matches: 4. The CDR3 is 12 amino acids. CDR1 and CDR2 (germline): MNHEY, SVGAGI. This chain's CDR3 is CASTHRGAEAFF. The CDR3 DNA sequence: TGTGCCAGCACCCACAGGGGGGCTGAAGCTTTCTTT.

This rearrangement joins TRBV4-1 to TRBJ2-1, with 10 bases identical to TRBD1. The CDR3 spans 14 residues. V shed 8 bases and J 6 bases; nucleotides not matched to a gene: 7. CDR1 and CDR2 from the germline V gene are MGHRA and YSYEKL. The CDR3 DNA follows: TGCGCCAGCCGGGACAGGGGAGGAGGCAATGAGCAGTTCTTC. This encodes CASRDRGGGNEQFF.

The V gene is TRBV13, the J gene TRBJ2-7; D call uncertain. In germline, CDR1 is PRHDT, CDR2 FYEKMQ (reference sequence). This CDR3 is 13 amino acids long. The CDR3 coding sequence is TGTGCCAGCAGCCTAGGGCGGAGCTACGAGCAGTACGTC. It yields the protein CASSLGRSYEQYV.

The chain carries TRBV7-9 and TRBJ2-2, with 8 bases matching TRBD2. The CDR3 totals 16 residues. Germline V gene data show CDR1 as SEHNR and CDR2 as FQNEAQ (reference sequence). Trimming took 2 bases from V and 3 from J; bases not matched to a gene: 5. CDR3 nucleotide sequence: TGTGCCAGCAGCTTACCGGGGGGGGTTGACACCGGGGAGCTGTTTTTT. Translated: CASSLPGGVDTGELFF.

The chain joins TRBV10-3 to TRBJ1-1, with D hard to call. Germline CDR1 is ENHRY and CDR2 is SYGVKD. This CDR3 has 12 amino acids. Trimming cost V 7 bases and J 1 base, with 7 bases left between them. The CDR3 DNA reads as TGTGCCATCAAGAGCGGGAACACTGAAGCTTTCTTT. Translation gives CAIKSGNTEAFF.

This clone was seen a handful of times. This chain joins TRBV30 and TRBJ1-2, with D unresolved. V lost 5 bases and J lost 1, with 17 bases in between. This CDR3 is built from 15 residues. Germline V CDR1 and CDR2: GTSNPN, SVGIG (reference sequence). The CDR3 here is CAWDRQDRGNYGYTF. The CDR3 DNA reads TGTGCCTGGGACCGCCAGGACCGGGGTAACTATGGCTACACCTTC.